This T cell receptor beta chain appears in the sequencing data of a study of CXCR3-negative and CXCR3-positive naive CD8 T cells. Germline V lookup: CDR1 PRHDT, CDR2 FYEKMQ (reference sequence). The CDR3 covers 13 residues. UMI-tagged TRB cDNA libraries were built via 5' RACE. From the 5' RACE reads, TCRdb lists one entry per CDR3 protein and no DNA. In all, the sample yields 90,000 to 95,000 distinct CDR3 sequences. Study-wide results and caveats: Partial loss of CXCR3 expression followed cryopreservation; most assays used fresh PBMCs. The study found more hydrophobic TRB CDR3s in CXCR3-positive naive cells than in CXCR3-negative naive cells. Both naive subsets showed comparably high diversity, and memory CD8+ cells showed much lower diversity. CD5 surface expression was similar among naive subsets, and TCR strength was estimated by inference from TRB CDR3 properties.

Notes on this clonotype: Its antigen is unknown.

The chain recombines TRBV13 with TRBJ2-2. Sequenced: naive CXCR3- CD8+ T cells from blood. Subset described: CD45RO-CCR7+CD27+CD95- naive CD8+ T cells lacking CXCR3 (TNR3-). The receptor was derived from a human donor in good health. Some clones in this sample may be carry-over from other donors' samples. CDR3 in amino acids: CASSLGPSGELFF. Based on the CDR3 plus reference TRBV13 and TRBJ2-2, the full variable domain is AAGVIQSPRHLIKEKRETATLKCYPIPRHDTVYWYQQGPGQDPQFLISFYEKMQSDKGSIPDRFSAQQFSDYHSELNMSSLELGDSALYFCASSLGPSGELFFGEGSRLTVL.